Given below is one T cell receptor beta chain in context. Its antigen is still unknown. Repertoires were generated with immunoSEQ multiplex PCR, while TCRdb's copy carries only in-frame clones and drops some. The table shows 150,000 to 180,000 clones, with around 90% occurring only once. This sample is part of a study of T cell responses to AZD1222 COVID-19 vaccine. Across the whole study: Second doses that came at about 4 or about 12 weeks were put together. General observations from the study: Only after the peak T cell response were repertoires sampled.

The germline V gene encodes CDR1 LNHDA and CDR2 SQIVND (reference sequence). The CDR3 runs to 14 residues. The J segment lost 7 bases and the V segment lost 3 bases, leaving 8 bases of the junction unmatched. The sample here was peripheral blood, taken on day 0 of AZD1222 vaccination. The clonotype comes from an adult in good health. V is TRBV19 and J is TRBJ2-5, with 7 positions matching TRBD2. CDR3 loop: CASSMGREWWTQYF. CDR3 nucleotide sequence: TGTGCCAGTAGTATGGGGAGGGAGTGGTGGACCCAGTACTTC.